What follows are 10 T cell receptor beta chains derived from one specimen sequenced in a study of T-cell memory formation after mild COVID-19. Each CDR3 protein gets one entry after TCRdb re-called the 5' RACE reads with MiXCR. Here the sample spans 550,000 to 600,000 distinct CDR3 sequences, about 20% being singletons. The sequenced sample consisted of PBMCs or a T cell subset sorted from them (not recorded which). These receptor sequences come from an adult woman who had mild COVID-19 (a few samples of this study predate the infection). Cell type and time point are not known.

The chain has TRBV5-1 and TRBJ1-1; the D is unclear. V dropped 4 bases and J dropped 3 bases, with 13 bases sitting between them. CDR1 SGHRS and CDR2 YFSETQ come from the germline V gene. The CDR3 runs to 14 residues. CDR3 region: CASSPDLGDTEAFF. CDR3 DNA sequence: TGCGCCAGCAGCCCGGACCTTGGGGACACTGAAGCTTTCTTT. The variable domain in full, with the rest retrieved from reference TRBV5-1 and TRBJ1-1, is KAGVTQTPRYLIKTRGQQVTLSCSPISGHRSVSWYQQTPGQGLQFLFEYFSETQRNKGNFPGRFSGRQFSNSRSEMNVSTLELGDSALYLCASSPDLGDTEAFFGQGTRLTVV.

The V call is TRBV2, the J call TRBJ2-1; 7 positions agree with TRBD1. Germline values: CDR1 SNHLY, CDR2 FYNNEI. After removal of 0 bases from V and 2 bases from J, the junction contained 4 bases not matched to a gene. The CDR3 has 16 amino acids. The DNA of the CDR3 is TGTGCCAGCAGTGAAGCGCCCCAGGGGGCCTACAATGAGCAGTTCTTC. Translation gives CASSEAPQGAYNEQFF.

CDR3 loop: CATSDLYVGNTEAFF. The CDR3 DNA sequence: TGTGCCACCAGTGATCTCTACGTGGGCAACACTGAAGCTTTCTTT. The chain links TRBV24-1 to TRBJ1-1; D gene uncertain. Germline lookup yields CDR1 KGHDR and CDR2 SFDVKD. The CDR3 spans 15 residues. V lost 3 bases, J lost 2 bases, and 12 bases lay in between.

The chain carries TRBV12-3 or TRBV12-4 and TRBJ1-4, with 8 nucleotides matching TRBD1. This CDR3 is 15 amino acids long. Losses at the gene ends were 3 bases for V and 7 bases for J; bases not matched to a gene: 7. In nucleotides, the CDR3 is TGTGCCAGCAGTTTCGGACAGGGAGTAGGTGAAAAACTGTTTTTT. Its translation is CASSFGQGVGEKLFF.

J is TRBJ1-1 and V is TRBV18, with 8 bases aligning to TRBD1. The CDR3 is 14 residues long. Germline-derived CDR1 and CDR2 are KGHSH and LQKENI. The trim removed 6 bases at V and 1 base at J, leaving 4 bases unmatched. CDR3 DNA: TGTGCCAGCTCTCAACAGGGGGGGAACACTGAAGCTTTCTTT. Translation gives CASSQQGGNTEAFF.

This clonotype was picked up many times. The gene calls are TRBV5-1 and TRBJ2-7; 7 positions agree with TRBD1. With V trimmed by 2 bases and J by 3 bases, 5 bases remained unmatched. Germline CDR1 reads SGHRS; CDR2 reads YFSETQ. The CDR3 totals 14 residues. Here the CDR3 DNA reads TGCGCCAGCAGCTTCCAACAGGGGAACTACGAGCAGTACTTC. Translation gives CASSFQQGNYEQYF.

The chain couples TRBV5-1 to TRBJ2-2, with TRBD2 matching 10 bases. Germline V gives CDR1 SGHRS, CDR2 YFSETQ. V shed 4 bases, J shed 4 bases, and the junction held 7 bases outside the gene matches. The CDR3 runs 16 residues. CDR3 sequence: CASSPEGTSVTGELFF. CDR3 DNA sequence: TGCGCCAGCAGCCCGGAAGGGACTAGCGTCACCGGGGAGCTGTTTTTT.

The table lists this clonotype with many counts. This chain uses TRBV6-2 or TRBV6-3 with TRBJ2-3, with no clear D. The CDR3 is 13 amino acids. The germline V gene has CDR1 MNHEY and CDR2 SVGEGT. The V gene lost 5 bases and the J gene lost 3 bases, with 9 bases spanning the gap. The DNA of the CDR3 is TGTGCCAGCAGTACCCCGGCGACAGATACGCAGTATTTT. Protein product: CASSTPATDTQYF.

This clonotype was picked up a small number of times. The V call is TRBV29-1, the J call TRBJ2-1, with TRBD2 matching 7 bases. Per germline, CDR1 SQVTM and CDR2 ANQGSEA. The trim removed 4 bases at V and 4 bases at J, leaving 7 bases unmatched. The CDR3 consists of 14 residues. Here the CDR3 reads CSVAKRGAYNEQFF. The CDR3 DNA sequence: TGCAGCGTTGCTAAGCGGGGCGCGTACAATGAGCAGTTCTTC.

The chain has TRBV12-3 or TRBV12-4 and TRBJ2-7; 7 bases are shared with TRBD2. The CDR3 covers 12 residues. Unmatched junction bases numbered 5, after V lost 4 bases and J lost 8 bases. CDR3 nucleotides: TGTGCCAGCAGTTGGGGGGGGTATCAGCAGTACTTC. Its translation: CASSWGGYQQYF.